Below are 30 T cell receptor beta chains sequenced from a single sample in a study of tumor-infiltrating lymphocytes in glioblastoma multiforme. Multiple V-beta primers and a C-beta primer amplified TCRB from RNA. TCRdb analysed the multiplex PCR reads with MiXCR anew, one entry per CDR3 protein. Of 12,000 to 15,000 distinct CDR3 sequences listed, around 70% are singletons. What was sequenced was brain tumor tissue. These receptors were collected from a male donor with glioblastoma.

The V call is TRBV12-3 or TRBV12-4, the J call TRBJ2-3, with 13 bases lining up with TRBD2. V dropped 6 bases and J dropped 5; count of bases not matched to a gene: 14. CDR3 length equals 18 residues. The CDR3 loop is CASRTRLAGGIRRDTQYF. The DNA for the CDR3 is TGTGCCAGCAGAACCAGACTAGCGGGAGGCATAAGGCGAGATACGCAGTATTTT.

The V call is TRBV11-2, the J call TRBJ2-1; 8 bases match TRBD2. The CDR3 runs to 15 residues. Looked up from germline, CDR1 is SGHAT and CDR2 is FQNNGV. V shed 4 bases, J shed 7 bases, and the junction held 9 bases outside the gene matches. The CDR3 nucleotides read TGTGCCAGCAGCTACGGGGCGGGAGGCCTGAATGAGCAGTTCTTC. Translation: CASSYGAGGLNEQFF.

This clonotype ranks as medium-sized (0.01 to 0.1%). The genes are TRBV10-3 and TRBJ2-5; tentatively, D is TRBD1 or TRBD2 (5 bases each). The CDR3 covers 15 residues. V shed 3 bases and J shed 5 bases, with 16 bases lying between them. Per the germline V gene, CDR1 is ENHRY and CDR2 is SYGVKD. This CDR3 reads CAISEVRDLRETQYF. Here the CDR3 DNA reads TGTGCCATCAGTGAAGTCAGGGACCTGAGGGAGACCCAGTACTTC.

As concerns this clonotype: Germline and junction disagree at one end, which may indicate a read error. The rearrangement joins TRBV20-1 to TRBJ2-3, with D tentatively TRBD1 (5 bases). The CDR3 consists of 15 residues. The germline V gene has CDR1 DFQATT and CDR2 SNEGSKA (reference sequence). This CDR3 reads CSALRTWTTLNTHCF. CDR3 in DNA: TGCAGTGCCCTACGGACATGGACGACCCTTAATACGCATTGTTTT.

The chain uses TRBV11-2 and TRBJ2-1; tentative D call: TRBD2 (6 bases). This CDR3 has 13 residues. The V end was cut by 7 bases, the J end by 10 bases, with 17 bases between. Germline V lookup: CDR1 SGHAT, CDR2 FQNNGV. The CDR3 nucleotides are TGTGCCAGCAACCCAACTAGCCTGAGGGAGCAGTTCTTC. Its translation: CASNPTSLREQFF.

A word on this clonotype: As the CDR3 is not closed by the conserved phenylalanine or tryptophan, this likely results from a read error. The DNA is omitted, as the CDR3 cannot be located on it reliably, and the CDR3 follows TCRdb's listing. The CDR3 reads CSVQKDSIIQENQYV. This sequence joins TRBV29-1 and TRBJ2-5; no DNA check was done on the table's D call, TRBD1. With termini counted, the CDR3 has 15 amino acids. Germline CDR1 SQVTM, CDR2 ANQGSEA.

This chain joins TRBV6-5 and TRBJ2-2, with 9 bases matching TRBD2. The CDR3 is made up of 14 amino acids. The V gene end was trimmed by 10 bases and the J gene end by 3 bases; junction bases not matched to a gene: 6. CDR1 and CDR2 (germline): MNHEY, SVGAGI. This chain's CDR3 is CANRLAEHTGELFF. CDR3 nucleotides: TGTGCCAACAGACTAGCGGAGCACACCGGGGAGCTGTTTTTT.

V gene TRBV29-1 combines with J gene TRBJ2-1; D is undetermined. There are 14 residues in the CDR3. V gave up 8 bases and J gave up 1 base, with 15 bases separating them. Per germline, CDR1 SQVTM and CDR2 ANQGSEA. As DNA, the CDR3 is TGCAGCATTCAGGACGTGAGATCCTACAATGAGCAGTTCTTC. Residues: CSIQDVRSYNEQFF.

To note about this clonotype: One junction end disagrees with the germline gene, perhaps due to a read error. The CDR3 nucleotides are TGTGCCTGGAGTGTGGGGCTAGCGGAGCCCTACGAGCAGTATTTC. Its translation is CAWSVGLAEPYEQYF. The chain has TRBV30 and TRBJ2-7, with 7 bases matching TRBD2. The germline V gene has CDR1 GTSNPN and CDR2 SVGIG (reference sequence). CDR3 length: 15 residues.

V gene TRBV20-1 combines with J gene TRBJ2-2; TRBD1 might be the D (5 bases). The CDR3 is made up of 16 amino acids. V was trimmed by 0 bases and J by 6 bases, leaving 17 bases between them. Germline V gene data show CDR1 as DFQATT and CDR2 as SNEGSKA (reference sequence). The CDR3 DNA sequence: TGCAGTGCTAGAGATCATCAGGGTACAAGGGCCGGGGAGCTGTTTTTT. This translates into CSARDHQGTRAGELFF.

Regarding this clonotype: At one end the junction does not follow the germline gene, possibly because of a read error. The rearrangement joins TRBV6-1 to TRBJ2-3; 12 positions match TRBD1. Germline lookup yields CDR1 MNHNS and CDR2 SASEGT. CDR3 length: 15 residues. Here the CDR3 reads CTSSAGTGGSDTQYF. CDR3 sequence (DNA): TGTACCAGCAGTGCGGGGACAGGGGGCTCAGATACGCAGTATTTT.

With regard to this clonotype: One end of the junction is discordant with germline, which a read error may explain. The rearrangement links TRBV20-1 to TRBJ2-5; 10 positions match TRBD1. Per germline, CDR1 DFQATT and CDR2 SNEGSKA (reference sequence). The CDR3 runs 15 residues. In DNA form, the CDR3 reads TGCAATGCTATTCGGACAGGGGGGTACCAAGAGATCCAGTACTTC. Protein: CNAIRTGGYQEIQYF.

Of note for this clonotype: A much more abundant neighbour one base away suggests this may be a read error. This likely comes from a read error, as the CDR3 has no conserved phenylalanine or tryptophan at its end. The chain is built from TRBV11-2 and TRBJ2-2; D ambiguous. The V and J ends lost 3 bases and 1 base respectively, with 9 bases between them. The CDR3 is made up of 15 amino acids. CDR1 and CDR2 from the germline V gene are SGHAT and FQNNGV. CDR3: CASSFFGLNTGELFL. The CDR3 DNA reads TGTGCCAGCAGCTTTTTTGGCTTGAACACCGGGGAGCTGTTTCTT.

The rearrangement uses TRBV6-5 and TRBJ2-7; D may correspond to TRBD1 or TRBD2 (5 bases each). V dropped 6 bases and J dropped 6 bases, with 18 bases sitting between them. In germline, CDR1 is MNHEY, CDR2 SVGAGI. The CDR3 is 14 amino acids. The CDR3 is CASRNRGRCIEQYF. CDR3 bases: TGTGCCAGCAGAAATCGGGGCAGGTGCATCGAGCAGTACTTC.

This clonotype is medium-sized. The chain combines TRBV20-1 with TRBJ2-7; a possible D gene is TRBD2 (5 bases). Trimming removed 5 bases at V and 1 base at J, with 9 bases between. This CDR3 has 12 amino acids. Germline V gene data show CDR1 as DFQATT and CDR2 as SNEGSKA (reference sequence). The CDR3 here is CSARADSYEQYF. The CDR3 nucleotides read TGCAGTGCTCGAGCGGATTCCTACGAGCAGTACTTC.

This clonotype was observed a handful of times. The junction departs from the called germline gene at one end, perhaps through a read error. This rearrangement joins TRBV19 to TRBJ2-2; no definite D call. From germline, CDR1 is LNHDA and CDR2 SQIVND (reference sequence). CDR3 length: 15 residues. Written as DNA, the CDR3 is TGTACCAGTAACTCCCGGGCCGCGAACAACGGGGAGCTGTTTTTT. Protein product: CTSNSRAANNGELFF.

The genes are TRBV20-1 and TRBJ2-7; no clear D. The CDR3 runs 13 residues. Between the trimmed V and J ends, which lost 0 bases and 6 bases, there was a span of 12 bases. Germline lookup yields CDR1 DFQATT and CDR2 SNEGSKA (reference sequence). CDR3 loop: CSARDGFITEQYF. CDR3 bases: TGCAGTGCTAGAGATGGGTTCATAACCGAGCAGTACTTC.

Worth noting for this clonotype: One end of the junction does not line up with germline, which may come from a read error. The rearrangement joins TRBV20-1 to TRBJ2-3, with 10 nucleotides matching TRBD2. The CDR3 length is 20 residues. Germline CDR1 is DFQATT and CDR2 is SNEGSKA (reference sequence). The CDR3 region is CSASHPGPAGGPSSTGTQYF. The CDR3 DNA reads TGCAGTGCTAGTCACCCCGGACCAGCGGGAGGGCCGAGTAGCACAGGTACGCAGTATTTT.

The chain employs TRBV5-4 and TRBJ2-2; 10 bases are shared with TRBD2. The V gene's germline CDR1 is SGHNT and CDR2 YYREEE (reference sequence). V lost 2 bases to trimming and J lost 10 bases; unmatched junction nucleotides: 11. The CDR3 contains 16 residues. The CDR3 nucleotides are TGTGCCAGCAGCTTCCCGCTAGCGGGAGACACTGAGGAGCTGTTTTTT. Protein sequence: CASSFPLAGDTEELFF.

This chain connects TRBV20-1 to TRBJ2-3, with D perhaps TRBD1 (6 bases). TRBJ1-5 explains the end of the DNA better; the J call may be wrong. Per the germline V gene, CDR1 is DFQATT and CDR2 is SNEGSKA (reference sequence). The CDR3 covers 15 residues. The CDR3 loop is CSALRTVTTLNTQHF. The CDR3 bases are TGCAGTGCCTTACGGACAGTGACGACCCTTAATACGCAGCATTTT.

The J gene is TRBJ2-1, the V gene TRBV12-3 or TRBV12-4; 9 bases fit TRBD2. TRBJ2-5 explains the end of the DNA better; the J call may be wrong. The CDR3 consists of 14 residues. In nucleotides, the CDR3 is TGTGCCAGCAGTTTGGCGGGAGGGGTTGGGACCCAGTACTTC. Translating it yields CASSLAGGVGTQYF.

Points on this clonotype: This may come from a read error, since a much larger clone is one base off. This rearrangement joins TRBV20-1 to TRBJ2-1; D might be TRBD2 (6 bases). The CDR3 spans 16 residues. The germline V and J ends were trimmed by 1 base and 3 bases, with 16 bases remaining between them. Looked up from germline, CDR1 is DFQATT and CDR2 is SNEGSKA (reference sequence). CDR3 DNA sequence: TGCAGTGCTAGAGGGGCTAGCGTGGTCCTCTACAATGAGCAGTTCTTC. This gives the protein CSARGASVVLYNEQFF.

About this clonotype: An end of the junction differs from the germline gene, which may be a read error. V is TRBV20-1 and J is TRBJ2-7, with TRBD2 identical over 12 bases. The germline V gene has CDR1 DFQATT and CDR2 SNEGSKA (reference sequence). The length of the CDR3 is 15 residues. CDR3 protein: CSSRGLAGGLYERYF. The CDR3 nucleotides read TGCAGTTCTAGAGGGCTAGCGGGAGGGTTATACGAGCGGTACTTC.

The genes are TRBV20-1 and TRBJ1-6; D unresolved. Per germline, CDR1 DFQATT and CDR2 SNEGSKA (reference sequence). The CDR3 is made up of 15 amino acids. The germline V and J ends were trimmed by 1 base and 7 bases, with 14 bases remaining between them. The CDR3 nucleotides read TGCAGTGCTAGAGGGCGTGATTCCATGAATTCACCCCTCCACTTT. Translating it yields CSARGRDSMNSPLHF.

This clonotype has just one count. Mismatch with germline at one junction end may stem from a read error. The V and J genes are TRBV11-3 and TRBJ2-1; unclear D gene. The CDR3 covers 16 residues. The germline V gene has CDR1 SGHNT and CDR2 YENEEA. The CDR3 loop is CASGLETNELSNKQFF. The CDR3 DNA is TGTGCCAGCGGCTTAGAAACTAACGAACTTTCCAATAAGCAGTTCTTC.

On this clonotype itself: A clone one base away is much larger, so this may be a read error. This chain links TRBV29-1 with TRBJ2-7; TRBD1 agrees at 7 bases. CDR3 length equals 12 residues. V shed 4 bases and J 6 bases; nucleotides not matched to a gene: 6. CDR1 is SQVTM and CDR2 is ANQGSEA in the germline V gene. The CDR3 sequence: CSVAGTVSEQYF. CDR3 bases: TGCAGCGTTGCAGGGACAGTCAGCGAGCAGTACTTC.

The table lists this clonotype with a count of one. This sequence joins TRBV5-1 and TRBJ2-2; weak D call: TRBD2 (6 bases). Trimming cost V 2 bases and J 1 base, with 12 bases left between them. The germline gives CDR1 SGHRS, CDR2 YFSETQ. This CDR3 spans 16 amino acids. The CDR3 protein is CASSFGSSMNTGELFF. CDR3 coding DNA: TGCGCCAGCAGCTTCGGGAGTAGCATGAACACCGGGGAGCTGTTTTTT.

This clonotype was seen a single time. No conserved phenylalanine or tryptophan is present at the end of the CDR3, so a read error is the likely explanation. DNA of the CDR3: TGTGCCAGCAGCCCCCGACAGGGTCCGCCCAAATACATTCAGTACCTC. Translated: CASSPRQGPPKYIQYL. The chain carries TRBV11-3 and TRBJ2-4; 7 bases fit TRBD1. The germline V gene has CDR1 SGHNT and CDR2 YENEEA. The CDR3 is 16 residues long.

In nucleotides, the CDR3 is TGCAGTGCGCCGACAGGGGGCGTGCAGTATTTT. Residues: CSAPTGGVQYF. The J gene is TRBJ2-3, the V gene TRBV20-1, with 10 nucleotides matching TRBD1. This CDR3 is built from 11 residues. V lost 6 bases, J lost 11 bases, and 5 bases stayed unmatched. Germline CDR1 DFQATT, CDR2 SNEGSKA (reference sequence).

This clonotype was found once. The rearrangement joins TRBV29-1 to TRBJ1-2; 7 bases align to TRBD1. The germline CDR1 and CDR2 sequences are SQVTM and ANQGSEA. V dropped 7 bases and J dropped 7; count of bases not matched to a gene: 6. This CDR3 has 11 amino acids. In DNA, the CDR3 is TGCAGCGCAAGACAGGGAGTTGGCTACACCTTC. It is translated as CSARQGVGYTF.